These 5 T cell receptor beta chains were all obtained from the same sample, sequenced in a study of shared clonotypes between healthy human individuals. Assay used: immunoSEQ multiplex PCR; TCRdb lists only in-frame clones, some missing. Seen here are hundreds of thousands of clones, approximately 73% observed once, and the top ten hold 1.5% to 2%. Sequenced input: memory CD4+ T cells sorted from blood. Indicated subset: CD45RA-negative fraction. Every receptor here comes from a woman in her twenties or thirties in good health.

The V gene is TRBV5-1, the J gene TRBJ1-4, with 7 bases matching TRBD1. The CDR3 totals 15 residues. With 0 bases clipped from V and 8 bases from J, the junction kept 7 bases outside the gene matches. The germline V gene encodes CDR1 SGHRS and CDR2 YFSETQ. The CDR3 protein is CASSLDSTGKEKLFF. The CDR3 region has the DNA TGCGCCAGCAGCTTGGATTCGACAGGGAAAGAAAAACTGTTTTTT. Combining the CDR3 with reference TRBV5-1 and TRBJ1-4 gives the whole variable domain KAGVTQTPRYLIKTRGQQVTLSCSPISGHRSVSWYQQTPGQGLQFLFEYFSETQRNKGNFPGRFSGRQFSNSRSEMNVSTLELGDSALYLCASSLDSTGKEKLFFGSGTQLSVL.

This chain links TRBV7-7 with TRBJ2-1; TRBD2 aligns across 8 bases. With 4 bases clipped from V and 7 bases from J, the junction kept 3 bases outside the gene matches. This CDR3 has 13 residues. Germline assignment: CDR1 SSHAT and CDR2 FNYEAQ (reference sequence). CDR3 DNA sequence: TGTGCCAGCAGCTCACTAGCGGAAAATGAGCAGTTCTTC. Its translation is CASSSLAENEQFF.

As concerns this clone: This CDR3 is also generated by other DNA sequences in the sample. The chain carries TRBV11-3 and TRBJ2-2, with 7 bases identical to TRBD2. Germline trimming cut 5 bases from V and 4 bases from J; bases unmatched to any gene: 7. Germline CDR1 SGHNT, CDR2 YENEEA. There are 15 residues in the CDR3. Here the CDR3 reads CASSSGTLGTGELFF. The CDR3 coding sequence is TGTGCCAGCAGCAGCGGGACCCTGGGCACCGGGGAGCTGTTTTTT. Complete variable domain (other parts from reference TRBV11-3 and TRBJ2-2): EAGVVQSPRYKIIEKKQPVAFWCNPISGHNTLYWYLQNLGQGPELLIRYENEEAVDDSQLPKDRFSAERLKGVDSTLKIQPAELGDSAVYLCASSSGTLGTGELFFGEGSRLTVL.

V usage is TRBV7-3 and J usage is TRBJ2-1; possibly TRBD2 for D (5 bases). The CDR3 totals 15 residues. Germline V gene lookup returns CDR1 SGHTA and CDR2 FQGTGA. V was shortened by 1 base and J by 7 bases, with 14 bases between the two germline ends. CDR3 in amino acids: CASSLNPARGNEQFF. The CDR3, as DNA: TGTGCCAGCAGCTTAAATCCGGCCCGAGGGAATGAGCAGTTCTTC.

CDR3 sequence: CASSLSIAGLPDTQYF. DNA for the CDR3: TGTGCCAGCAGCTTATCGATAGCGGGACTCCCAGATACGCAGTATTTT. The rearrangement joins TRBV7-3 to TRBJ2-3, with 8 bases aligning to TRBD2. The germline CDR1 and CDR2 sequences are SGHTA and FQGTGA. This CDR3 contains 16 residues. V dropped 2 bases and J dropped 4; count of bases not matched to a gene: 8.